The 26 T cell receptor beta chains below all came from one sample that was sequenced in a study of siplizumab effects on memory and regulatory T cells. Antigens of these TCRs are unknown. Profiled with immunoSEQ multiplex PCR; TCRdb holds only in-frame clones, not every one. The repertoire holds 20,000 or so clones, roughly 40% seen once, with approximately 6% in the top ten. For approximately six days at 37°C, the mixed lymphocyte reaction cells were kept in coculture. The source material was CFSE-low (dividing) CD4+ T cells sorted from an allogeneic mixed lymphocyte reaction. These receptor sequences come from a human donor in good health; the cells came from an allogeneic mixed lymphocyte reaction. Some clones in this sample may be carry-over from other donors' samples.

This rearrangement joins TRBV6-6 to TRBJ2-2; weak D call: TRBD1 (5 bases). Trimming left V 2 bases short and J 5 bases short, with 15 bases between. The CDR3 runs 16 residues. Germline V lookup: CDR1 MNHNY, CDR2 SVGAGI (reference sequence). DNA of the CDR3: TGTGCCAGCAGTTACCCCGTAGGGGTGGGGACCGGGGAGCTGTTTTTT. This codes for CASSYPVGVGTGELFF.

The chain is built from TRBV25-1 and TRBJ2-3; D tentatively fits TRBD1 or TRBD2 (5 bases each). This CDR3 region has 16 residues. CDR1 is MGHDK and CDR2 is SYGVNS in the germline V gene. The germline V and J ends were trimmed by 4 bases and 2 bases, with 16 bases remaining between them. CDR3 in amino acids: CASSAGPLLDTDTQYF. The CDR3 DNA follows: TGTGCCAGCAGTGCGGGACCTCTGTTAGACACAGATACGCAGTATTTT.

There are a few counts of this clone. This chain links TRBV9 with TRBJ2-2; D gene uncertain. V lost 6 bases and J lost 1, with 10 bases in between. The CDR3 covers 14 residues. Germline V gene sequence: CDR1 SGDLS, CDR2 YYNGEE. The DNA of the CDR3 is TGTGCCAGCACCCACTCAGGGAACACCGGGGAGCTGTTTTTT. Translated: CASTHSGNTGELFF.

The chain joins TRBV6-1 to TRBJ1-3; a possible D gene is TRBD1 (5 bases). The germline V gene has CDR1 MNHNS and CDR2 SASEGT. The CDR3 covers 15 residues. Trimming stripped 4 bases from V and 0 bases from J, with 10 bases between. CDR3 nucleotides: TGTGCCAGCAGTGCAACAGGCTACTCTGGAAACACCATATATTTT. It specifies CASSATGYSGNTIYF.

This chain connects TRBV4-1 to TRBJ2-7; TRBD2 is a possible D gene (5 bases). Germline V gene lookup returns CDR1 MGHRA and CDR2 YSYEKL. The CDR3 extends over 16 amino acids. V gave up 0 bases and J gave up 2 bases, with 14 bases separating them. CDR3: CASSQDAAEATYEQYF. The DNA for the CDR3 is TGCGCCAGCAGCCAAGACGCAGCGGAGGCCACCTACGAGCAGTACTTC.

This clone is categorized as medium-sized. This chain links TRBV5-6 with TRBJ1-2, with D unresolved. The CDR3 runs 12 residues. CDR1 is SGHDT, CDR2 YYEEEE, per germline. V dropped 2 bases and J dropped 7 bases, with 9 bases sitting between them. DNA of the CDR3: TGTGCCAGCAGCTTCGCGGTCGGTGGCTACACCTTC. This gives the protein CASSFAVGGYTF.

The rearrangement joins TRBV18 to TRBJ1-2; weak D call: TRBD1 (5 bases). The CDR3 runs to 16 residues. The ends were cut back, 3 bases at V and 5 bases at J, with 19 bases in the middle. The germline gives CDR1 KGHSH, CDR2 LQKENI. The CDR3 region is CASSPTQGLVGYGYTF. CDR3 nucleotides: TGTGCCAGCTCACCTACGCAGGGACTAGTGGGTTATGGCTACACCTTC.

In its sample, this clone was seen a few times. The genes are TRBV6-1 and TRBJ2-7, with D hard to call. The V end lost 1 base, the J end lost 1 base, and 8 bases lay between the germline ends. Germline-derived CDR1 and CDR2 are MNHNS and SASEGT. The CDR3 is made up of 14 amino acids. The CDR3 protein is CASSEDVGSYEQYF. The CDR3 coding sequence is TGTGCCAGCAGTGAAGATGTCGGGTCCTACGAGCAGTACTTC.

This clone turned up a few times. V gene TRBV6-1 combines with J gene TRBJ2-1; possible D gene TRBD1, 6 bases. CDR1 is MNHNS and CDR2 is SASEGT in the germline V gene. Trimming cost V 5 bases and J 0 bases, with 11 bases left between them. This CDR3 spans 15 amino acids. In DNA form, the CDR3 reads TGTGCCAGCAGTAGGGACACCGGCTCCTACAATGAGCAGTTCTTC. Translating it yields CASSRDTGSYNEQFF.

This sequence joins TRBV18 and TRBJ2-7, with D tentatively TRBD1 (5 bases). The length of the CDR3 is 13 residues. Germline values: CDR1 KGHSH, CDR2 LQKENI. The V and J ends lost 6 bases and 2 bases respectively, with 11 bases between them. CDR3 protein: CASSSQGAYEQYF. The CDR3 DNA reads TGTGCCAGCTCCTCCCAGGGCGCCTACGAGCAGTACTTC.

The V and J genes are TRBV30 and TRBJ1-2, with TRBD1 identical over 7 bases. The CDR3 sequence is 13 residues long. Trimming took 2 bases from V and 6 from J; bases not matched to a gene: 6. Germline V CDR1 and CDR2: GTSNPN, SVGIG (reference sequence). The CDR3 spells CAWSSWTGNGYTF. The DNA for the CDR3 is TGTGCCTGGAGTTCTTGGACAGGCAATGGCTACACCTTC. Drawing the rest from reference TRBV30 and TRBJ1-2, the complete variable domain is SQTIHQWPATLVQPVGSPLSLECTVEGTSNPNLYWYRQAAGRGLQLLFYSVGIGQISSEVPQNLSASRPQDRQFILSSKKLLLSDSGFYLCAWSSWTGNGYTFGSGTRLTVV.

The gene calls are TRBV29-1 and TRBJ2-1, with D unresolved. This CDR3 is built from 12 residues. The germline V gene encodes CDR1 SQVTM and CDR2 ANQGSEA. Trimming shortened V by 5 bases and J by 7 bases, and 12 bases separated the two germline ends. CDR3 sequence: CSVSFLGNEQFF. CDR3 sequence (DNA): TGCAGCGTTTCTTTCCTGGGGAATGAGCAGTTCTTC.

The V and J genes are TRBV18 and TRBJ2-4; D unresolved. V was trimmed by 3 bases and J by 0 bases, leaving 9 bases between them. The CDR3 totals 15 residues. The germline V gene encodes CDR1 KGHSH and CDR2 LQKENI. The CDR3 here is CASSPTVVAKNIQYF. The CDR3 region has the DNA TGTGCCAGCTCACCTACAGTAGTAGCCAAAAACATTCAGTACTTC.

V is TRBV29-1 and J is TRBJ1-1; D is perhaps TRBD1 (6 bases). V lost 6 bases, J lost 1 base, and 12 bases lay in between. Germline CDR1 SQVTM, CDR2 ANQGSEA. The CDR3 runs to 13 residues. Written as DNA, the CDR3 is TGCAGCGTAGCAGGGGCCCCGAACACTGAAGCTTTCTTT. This translates into CSVAGAPNTEAFF.

This clone was counted a few times. The chain recombines TRBV5-4 with TRBJ2-3, with 13 bases lining up with TRBD2. The CDR3 has 18 residues. With 4 bases clipped from V and 0 bases from J, the junction kept 8 bases outside the gene matches. The germline gives CDR1 SGHNT, CDR2 YYREEE (reference sequence). The CDR3 here is CASSAGLAGVTSTDTQYF. Written as DNA, the CDR3 is TGTGCCAGCAGCGCCGGACTAGCGGGGGTGACTAGCACAGATACGCAGTATTTT.

V and J are TRBV18 and TRBJ1-1; 10 nucleotides match TRBD1. V shed 6 bases and J 5 bases; nucleotides not matched to a gene: 6. The CDR3 loop spans 14 amino acids. CDR1 and CDR2 from the germline V gene are KGHSH and LQKENI. In DNA, the CDR3 is TGTGCCAGCTCCGGACAGGGGGTAGGGACTGAAGCTTTCTTT. Protein: CASSGQGVGTEAFF.

There are many counts of this clone. The J gene is TRBJ2-7, the V gene TRBV15, with D possibly matching TRBD1 (6 bases). The CDR3 length is 16 residues. Germline CDR1 reads LNHNV; CDR2 reads YYDKDF (reference sequence). V lost 3 bases to trimming and J lost 3 bases, with 18 bases between them. The CDR3 DNA reads TGTGCCACCAGCAGGAGGACCACAGGGAACCGCTACGAGCAGTACTTC. This translates into CATSRRTTGNRYEQYF.

In this sample, this clone is medium-sized. The rearrangement uses TRBV6-6 and TRBJ2-1; TRBD1 or TRBD2 may be the D gene (5 bases each). Germline CDR1 is MNHNY and CDR2 is SVGAGI (reference sequence). The V gene lost 0 bases and the J gene lost 2 bases, with 8 bases spanning the gap. There are 15 residues in the CDR3. CDR3 nucleotides: TGTGCCAGCAGTTACTCGGGGACGGCCTACAATGAGCAGTTCTTC. This translates into CASSYSGTAYNEQFF.

This clone was recorded a few times. The chain links TRBV10-3 to TRBJ2-3; D not resolved. The CDR3 runs to 13 residues. Per the germline V gene, CDR1 is ENHRY and CDR2 is SYGVKD. Trimming pared 10 bases from V and 0 bases from J, leaving 11 bases between. CDR3 bases: TGTGCCACCCAAGGTGCTAGCACAGATACGCAGTATTTT. Translating gives CATQGASTDTQYF.

This clone was seen a few times. The chain has TRBV5-4 and TRBJ2-3; 9 positions match TRBD2. Germline CDR1 reads SGHNT; CDR2 reads YYREEE (reference sequence). J gave up 0 bases and V 0 bases, and 2 bases lay outside the gene matches. The CDR3 is made up of 16 amino acids. CDR3 sequence: CASSLVAGGSTDTQYF. CDR3 nucleotide sequence: TGTGCCAGCAGCTTGGTGGCGGGAGGGAGCACAGATACGCAGTATTTT.

The rearrangement joins TRBV27 to TRBJ2-6; 7 nucleotides line up with TRBD2. This CDR3 region has 15 residues. Germline CDR1 is MNHEY and CDR2 is SMNVEV (reference sequence). J gave up 4 bases and V 6 bases, and 6 bases lay outside the gene matches. The CDR3 here is CASRGRGRGANVLTF. DNA of the CDR3: TGTGCCAGCAGGGGGCGGGGGAGAGGGGCCAACGTCCTGACTTTC. Filled out from reference TRBV27 and TRBJ2-6, the complete variable domain reads EAQVTQNPRYLITVTGKKLTVTCSQNMNHEYMSWYRQDPGLGLRQIYYSMNVEVTDKGDVPEGYKVSRKEKRNFPLILESPSPNQTSLYFCASRGRGRGANVLTFGAGSRLTVL.

V and J are TRBV7-9 and TRBJ2-7; TRBD2 matches 7 bases. Germline-derived CDR1 and CDR2 are SEHNR and FQNEAQ (reference sequence). CDR3 length: 13 amino acids. With 5 bases clipped from V and 4 bases from J, the junction kept 5 bases outside the gene matches. The CDR3 DNA reads TGTGCCAGCAGCGGGCTAGCGGTTTACGAGCAGTACTTC. Its protein is CASSGLAVYEQYF.

In this sample, this clone is large. The CDR3 is CASNPTGPYEQYF. CDR3 sequence (DNA): TGTGCCAGCAACCCAACTGGACCCTACGAGCAGTACTTC. The chain carries TRBV11-2 and TRBJ2-7; D gene ambiguous. Trimming removed 7 bases from V and 2 bases from J, with 12 bases in between. Germline V gene lookup returns CDR1 SGHAT and CDR2 FQNNGV. The length of the CDR3 is 13 residues.

This clone occurred a few times. This chain uses TRBV6-6 with TRBJ2-1, with D maybe TRBD1 (7 bases). V dropped 2 bases and J dropped 8 bases, with 13 bases sitting between them. The germline CDR1 and CDR2 sequences are MNHNY and SVGAGI (reference sequence). The CDR3 runs 14 residues. The CDR3 DNA sequence: TGTGCCAGCAGTTACGGGCAGGGGGGTGATGAGCAGTTCTTC. This sequence encodes CASSYGQGGDEQFF.

This chain connects TRBV11-2 to TRBJ1-6; D unresolved. V gave up 4 bases and J gave up 7 bases, with 14 bases separating them. This CDR3 spans 15 amino acids. The V gene's germline CDR1 is SGHAT and CDR2 FQNNGV. In DNA form, the CDR3 reads TGTGCCAGCAGCTCTAACGGGGTCTGGAATTCACCCCTCCACTTT. Amino acid sequence: CASSSNGVWNSPLHF.

J is TRBJ2-7 and V is TRBV6-5; weak D call: TRBD2 (6 bases). In germline, CDR1 is MNHEY, CDR2 SVGAGI. Deletions cut 0 bases from V and 2 bases from J, with 14 bases between. This CDR3 region has 16 residues. The CDR3 bases are TGTGCCAGCAGTTACTCTCGGGGGTTGGGACCCTACGAGCAGTACTTC. It yields the protein CASSYSRGLGPYEQYF.